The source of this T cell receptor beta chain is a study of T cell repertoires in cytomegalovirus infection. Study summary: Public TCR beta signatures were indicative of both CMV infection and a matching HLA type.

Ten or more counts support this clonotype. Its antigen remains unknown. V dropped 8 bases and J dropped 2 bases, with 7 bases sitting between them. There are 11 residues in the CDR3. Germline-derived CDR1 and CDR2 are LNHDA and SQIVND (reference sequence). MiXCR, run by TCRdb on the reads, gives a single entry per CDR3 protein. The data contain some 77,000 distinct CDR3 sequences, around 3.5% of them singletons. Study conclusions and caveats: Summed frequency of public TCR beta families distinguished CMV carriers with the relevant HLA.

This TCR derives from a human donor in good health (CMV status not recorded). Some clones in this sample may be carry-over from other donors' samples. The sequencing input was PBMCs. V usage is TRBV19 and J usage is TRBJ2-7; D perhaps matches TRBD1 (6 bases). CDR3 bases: TGTGCCAGTGGGGACACCTACGAGCAGTACTTC. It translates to CASGDTYEQYF.